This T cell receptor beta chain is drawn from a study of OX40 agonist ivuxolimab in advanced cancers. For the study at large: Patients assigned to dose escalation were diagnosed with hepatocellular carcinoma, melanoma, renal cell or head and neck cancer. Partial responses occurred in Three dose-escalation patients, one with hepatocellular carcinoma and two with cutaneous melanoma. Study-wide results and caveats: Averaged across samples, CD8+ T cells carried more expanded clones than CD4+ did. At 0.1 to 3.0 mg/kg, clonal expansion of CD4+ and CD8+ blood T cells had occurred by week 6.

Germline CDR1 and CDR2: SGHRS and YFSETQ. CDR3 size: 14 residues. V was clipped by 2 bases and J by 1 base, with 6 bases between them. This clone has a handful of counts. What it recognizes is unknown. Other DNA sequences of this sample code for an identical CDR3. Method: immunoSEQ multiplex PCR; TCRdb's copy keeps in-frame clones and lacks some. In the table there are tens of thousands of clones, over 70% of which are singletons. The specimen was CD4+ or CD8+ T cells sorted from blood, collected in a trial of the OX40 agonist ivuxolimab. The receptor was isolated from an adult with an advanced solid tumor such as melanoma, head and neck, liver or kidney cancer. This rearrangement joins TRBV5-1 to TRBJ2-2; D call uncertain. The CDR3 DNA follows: TGCGCCAGCAGCTTCCCCAGGAACACCGGGGAGCTGTTTTTT. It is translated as CASSFPRNTGELFF.